This T cell receptor (beta chain) was found in a study of human T cells and chemical hapten exposure. Turning to the study itself: All through the approximately 24-week study, the scalp of each patient received diphenylcyclopropenone doses weekly. Study-level points and caveats: PT1 expanded TCR numbers rose with patch test score.

This clonotype was observed at least ten times. Its antigen is as yet unknown. TCRdb redid the calling of the RACE reads with MiXCR, one entry per CDR3 protein. The data show more than 65,000 distinct CDR3 sequences, approximately 8% seen once. Time point specified: patch test 1, 2 weeks after DPC sensitization. Treatment given: therapeutic diphenylcyclopropenone sensitization with weekly scalp DPC. CDR1 SGHRS and CDR2 YFSETQ come from the germline V gene. The V end lost 1 base, the J end lost 2 bases, and 5 bases lay between the germline ends. This CDR3 is built from 13 residues. The receptor comes from a woman under 40 with alopecia areata. Some clones in this sample may be carry-over from other donors' samples. The specimen comprised whole blood, sampled in connection with sensitization to the hapten diphenylcyclopropenone (DPC). V is TRBV5-1 and J is TRBJ2-3, with D hard to call. Here the CDR3 DNA reads TGCGCCAGCAGCTTGTTCAACACAGATACGCAGTATTTT. Translated, it gives CASSLFNTDTQYF. The complete variable domain, with remaining parts taken from reference TRBV5-1 and TRBJ2-3, reads KAGVTQTPRYLIKTRGQQVTLSCSPISGHRSVSWYQQTPGQGLQFLFEYFSETQRNKGNFPGRFSGRQFSNSRSEMNVSTLELGDSALYLCASSLFNTDTQYFGPGTRLTVL.